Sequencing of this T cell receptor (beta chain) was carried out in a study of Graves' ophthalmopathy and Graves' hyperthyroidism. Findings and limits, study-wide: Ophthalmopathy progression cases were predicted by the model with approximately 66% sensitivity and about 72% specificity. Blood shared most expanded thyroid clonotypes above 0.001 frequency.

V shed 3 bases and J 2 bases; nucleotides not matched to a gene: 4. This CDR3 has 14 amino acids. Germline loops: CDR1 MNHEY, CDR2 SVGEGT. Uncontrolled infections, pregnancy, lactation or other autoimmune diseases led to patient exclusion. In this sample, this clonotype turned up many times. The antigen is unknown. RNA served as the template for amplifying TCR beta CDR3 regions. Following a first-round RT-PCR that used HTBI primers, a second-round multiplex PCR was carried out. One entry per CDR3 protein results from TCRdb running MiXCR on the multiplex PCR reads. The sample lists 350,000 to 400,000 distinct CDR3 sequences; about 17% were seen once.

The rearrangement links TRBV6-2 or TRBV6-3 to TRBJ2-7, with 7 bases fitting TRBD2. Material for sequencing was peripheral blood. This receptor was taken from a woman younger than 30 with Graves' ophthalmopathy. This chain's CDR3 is CASSYAGATYEQYF. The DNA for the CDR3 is TGTGCCAGCAGTTATGCGGGAGCTACCTACGAGCAGTACTTC.